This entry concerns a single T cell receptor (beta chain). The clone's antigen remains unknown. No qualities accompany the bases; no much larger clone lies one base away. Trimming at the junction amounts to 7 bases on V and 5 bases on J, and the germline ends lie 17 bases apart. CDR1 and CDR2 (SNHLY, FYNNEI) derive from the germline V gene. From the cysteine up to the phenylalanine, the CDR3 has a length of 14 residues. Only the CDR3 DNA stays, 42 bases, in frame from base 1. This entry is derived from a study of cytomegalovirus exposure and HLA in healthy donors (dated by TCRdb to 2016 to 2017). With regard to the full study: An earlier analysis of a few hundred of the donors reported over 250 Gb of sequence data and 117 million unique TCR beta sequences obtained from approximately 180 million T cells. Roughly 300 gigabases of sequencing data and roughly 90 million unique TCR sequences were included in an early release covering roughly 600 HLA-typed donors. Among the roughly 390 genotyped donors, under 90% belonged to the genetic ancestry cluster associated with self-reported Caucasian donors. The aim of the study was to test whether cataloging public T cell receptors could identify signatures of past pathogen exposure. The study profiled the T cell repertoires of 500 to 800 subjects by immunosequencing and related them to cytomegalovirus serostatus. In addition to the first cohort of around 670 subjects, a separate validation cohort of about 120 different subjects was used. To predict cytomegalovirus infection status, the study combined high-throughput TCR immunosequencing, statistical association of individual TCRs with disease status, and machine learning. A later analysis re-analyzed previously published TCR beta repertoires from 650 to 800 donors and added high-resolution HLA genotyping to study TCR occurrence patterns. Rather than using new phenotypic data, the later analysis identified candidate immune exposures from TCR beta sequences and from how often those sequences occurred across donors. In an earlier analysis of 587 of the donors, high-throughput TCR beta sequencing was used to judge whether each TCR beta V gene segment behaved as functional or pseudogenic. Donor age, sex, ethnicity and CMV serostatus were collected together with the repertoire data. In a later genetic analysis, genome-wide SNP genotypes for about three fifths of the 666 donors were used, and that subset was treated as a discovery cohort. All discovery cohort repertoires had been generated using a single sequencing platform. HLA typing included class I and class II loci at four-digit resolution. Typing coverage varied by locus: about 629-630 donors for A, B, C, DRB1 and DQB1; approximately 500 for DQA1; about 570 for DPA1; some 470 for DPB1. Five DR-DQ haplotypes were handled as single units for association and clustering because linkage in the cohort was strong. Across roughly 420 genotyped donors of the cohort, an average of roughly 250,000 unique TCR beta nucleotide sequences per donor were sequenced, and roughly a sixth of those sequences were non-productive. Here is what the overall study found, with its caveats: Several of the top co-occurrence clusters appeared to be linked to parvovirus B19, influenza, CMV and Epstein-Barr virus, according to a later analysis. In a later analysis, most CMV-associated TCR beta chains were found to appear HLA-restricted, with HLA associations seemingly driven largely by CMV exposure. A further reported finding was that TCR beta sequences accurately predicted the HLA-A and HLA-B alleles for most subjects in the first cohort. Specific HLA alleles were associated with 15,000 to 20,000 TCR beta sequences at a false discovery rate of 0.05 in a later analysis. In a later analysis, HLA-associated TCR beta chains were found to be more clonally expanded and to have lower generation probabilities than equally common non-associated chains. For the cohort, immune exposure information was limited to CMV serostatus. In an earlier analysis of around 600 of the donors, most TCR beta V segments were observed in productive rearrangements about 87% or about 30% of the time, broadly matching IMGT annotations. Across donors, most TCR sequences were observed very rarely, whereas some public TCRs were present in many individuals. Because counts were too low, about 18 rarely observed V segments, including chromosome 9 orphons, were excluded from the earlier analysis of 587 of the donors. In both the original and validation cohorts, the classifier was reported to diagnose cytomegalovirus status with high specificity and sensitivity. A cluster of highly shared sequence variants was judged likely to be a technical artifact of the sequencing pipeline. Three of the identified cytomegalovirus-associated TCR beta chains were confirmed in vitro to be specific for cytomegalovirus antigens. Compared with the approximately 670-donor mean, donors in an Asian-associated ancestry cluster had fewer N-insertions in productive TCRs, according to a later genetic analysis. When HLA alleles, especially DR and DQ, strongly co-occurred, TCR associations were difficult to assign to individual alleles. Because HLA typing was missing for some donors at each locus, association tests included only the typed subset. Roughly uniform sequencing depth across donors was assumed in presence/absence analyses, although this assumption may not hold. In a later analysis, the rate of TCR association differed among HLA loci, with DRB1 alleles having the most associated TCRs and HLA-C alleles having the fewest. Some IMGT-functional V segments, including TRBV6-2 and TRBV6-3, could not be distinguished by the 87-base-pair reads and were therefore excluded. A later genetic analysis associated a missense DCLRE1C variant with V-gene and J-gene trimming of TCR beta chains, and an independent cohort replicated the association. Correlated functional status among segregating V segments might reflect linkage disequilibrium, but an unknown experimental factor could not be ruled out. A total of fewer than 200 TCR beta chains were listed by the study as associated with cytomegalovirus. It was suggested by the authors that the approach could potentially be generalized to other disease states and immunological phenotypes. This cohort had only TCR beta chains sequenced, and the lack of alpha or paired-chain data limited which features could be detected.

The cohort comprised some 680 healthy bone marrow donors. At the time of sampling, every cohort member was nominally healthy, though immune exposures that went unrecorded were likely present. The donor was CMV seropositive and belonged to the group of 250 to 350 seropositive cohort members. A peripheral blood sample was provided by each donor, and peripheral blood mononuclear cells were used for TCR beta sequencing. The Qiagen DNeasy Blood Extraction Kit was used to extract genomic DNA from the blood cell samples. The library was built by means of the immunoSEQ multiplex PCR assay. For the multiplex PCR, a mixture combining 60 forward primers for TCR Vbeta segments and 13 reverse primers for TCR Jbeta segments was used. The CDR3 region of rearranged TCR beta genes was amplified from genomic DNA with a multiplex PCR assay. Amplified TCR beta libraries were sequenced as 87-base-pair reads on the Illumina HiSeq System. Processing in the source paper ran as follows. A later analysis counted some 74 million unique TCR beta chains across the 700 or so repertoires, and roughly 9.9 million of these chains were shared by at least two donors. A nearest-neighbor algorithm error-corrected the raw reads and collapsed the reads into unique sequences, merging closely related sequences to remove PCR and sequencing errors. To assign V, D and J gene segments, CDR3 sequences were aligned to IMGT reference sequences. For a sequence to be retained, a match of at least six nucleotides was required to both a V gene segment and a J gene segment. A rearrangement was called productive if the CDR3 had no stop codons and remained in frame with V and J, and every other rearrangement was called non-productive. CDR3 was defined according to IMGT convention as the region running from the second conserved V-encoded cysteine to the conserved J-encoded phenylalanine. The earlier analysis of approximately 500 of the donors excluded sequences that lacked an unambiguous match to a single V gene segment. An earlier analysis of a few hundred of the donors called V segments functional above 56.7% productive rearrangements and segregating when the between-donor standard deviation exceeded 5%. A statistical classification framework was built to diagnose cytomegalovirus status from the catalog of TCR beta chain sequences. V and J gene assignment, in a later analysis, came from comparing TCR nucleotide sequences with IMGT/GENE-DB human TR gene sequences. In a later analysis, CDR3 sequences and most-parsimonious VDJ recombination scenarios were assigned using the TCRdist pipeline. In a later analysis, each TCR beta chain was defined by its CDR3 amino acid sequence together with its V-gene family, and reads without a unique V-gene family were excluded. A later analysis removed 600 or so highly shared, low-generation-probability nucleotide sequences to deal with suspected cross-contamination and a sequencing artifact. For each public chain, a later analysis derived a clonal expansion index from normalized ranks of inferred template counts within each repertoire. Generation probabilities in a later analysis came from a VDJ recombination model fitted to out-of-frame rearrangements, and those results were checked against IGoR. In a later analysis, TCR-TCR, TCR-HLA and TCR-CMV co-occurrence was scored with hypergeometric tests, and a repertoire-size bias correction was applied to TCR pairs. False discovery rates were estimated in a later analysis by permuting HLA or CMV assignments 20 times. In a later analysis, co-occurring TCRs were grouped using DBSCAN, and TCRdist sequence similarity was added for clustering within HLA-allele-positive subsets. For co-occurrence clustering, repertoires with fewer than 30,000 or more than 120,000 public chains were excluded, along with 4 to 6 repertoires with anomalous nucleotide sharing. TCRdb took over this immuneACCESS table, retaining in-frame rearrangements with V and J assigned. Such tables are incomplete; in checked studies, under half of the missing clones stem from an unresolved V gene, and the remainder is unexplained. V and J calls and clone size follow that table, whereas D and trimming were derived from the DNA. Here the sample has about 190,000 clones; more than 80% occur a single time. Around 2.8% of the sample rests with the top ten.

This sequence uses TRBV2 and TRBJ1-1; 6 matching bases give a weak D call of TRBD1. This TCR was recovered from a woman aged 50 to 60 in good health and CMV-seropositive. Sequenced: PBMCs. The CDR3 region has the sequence CASIQGPAMTEAFF. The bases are TGTGCCAGCATCCAGGGGCCTGCCATGACTGAAGCTTTCTTT.